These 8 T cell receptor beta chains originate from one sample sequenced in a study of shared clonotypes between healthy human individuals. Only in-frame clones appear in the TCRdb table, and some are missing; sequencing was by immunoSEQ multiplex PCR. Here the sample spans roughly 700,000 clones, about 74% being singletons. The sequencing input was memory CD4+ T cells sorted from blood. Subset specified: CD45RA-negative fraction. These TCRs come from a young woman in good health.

In DNA, the CDR3 is TGTGCCAGCAGTGGGGGAGAGGGTGGCTACTACGAGCAGTACTTC. Translation gives CASSGGEGGYYEQYF. The chain joins TRBV6-1 to TRBJ2-7; TRBD2 might be the D (5 bases). The CDR3 totals 15 residues. Germline CDR1 reads MNHNS; CDR2 reads SASEGT. The germline V and J ends were trimmed by 4 bases and 3 bases, with 16 bases remaining between them.

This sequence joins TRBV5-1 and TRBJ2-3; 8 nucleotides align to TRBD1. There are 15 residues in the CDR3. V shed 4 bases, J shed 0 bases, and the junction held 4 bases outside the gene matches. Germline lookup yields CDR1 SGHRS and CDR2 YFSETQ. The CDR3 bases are TGCGCCAGCAGCATCGACAGGGGAAGCACAGATACGCAGTATTTT. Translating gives CASSIDRGSTDTQYF.

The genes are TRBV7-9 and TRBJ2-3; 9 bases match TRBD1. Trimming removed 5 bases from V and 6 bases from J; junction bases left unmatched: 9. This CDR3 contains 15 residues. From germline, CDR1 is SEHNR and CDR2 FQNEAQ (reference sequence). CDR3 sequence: CASSQPGTGWDTQYF. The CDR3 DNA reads TGTGCCAGCAGCCAACCCGGGACAGGGTGGGATACGCAGTATTTT.

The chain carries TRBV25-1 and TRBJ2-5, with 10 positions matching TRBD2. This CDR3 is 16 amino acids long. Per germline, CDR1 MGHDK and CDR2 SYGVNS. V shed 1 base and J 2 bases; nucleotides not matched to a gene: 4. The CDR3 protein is CASSEWGLAWQETQYF. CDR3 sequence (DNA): TGTGCCAGCAGTGAATGGGGACTAGCGTGGCAAGAGACCCAGTACTTC.

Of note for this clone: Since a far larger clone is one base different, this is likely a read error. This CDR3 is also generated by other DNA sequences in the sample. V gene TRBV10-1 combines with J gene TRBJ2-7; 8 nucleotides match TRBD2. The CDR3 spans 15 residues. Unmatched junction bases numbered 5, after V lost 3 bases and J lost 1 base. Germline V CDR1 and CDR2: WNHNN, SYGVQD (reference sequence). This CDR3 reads CASSESKRESYEQYF. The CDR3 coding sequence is TGCGCCAGCAGTGAATCTAAGCGGGAGTCCTACGAGCAGTACTTC.

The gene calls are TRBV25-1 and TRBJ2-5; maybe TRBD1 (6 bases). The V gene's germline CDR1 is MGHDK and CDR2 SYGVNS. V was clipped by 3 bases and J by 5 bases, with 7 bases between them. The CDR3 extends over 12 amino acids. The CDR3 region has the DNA TGTGCCAGCAGTGAGCAGGGGGAGACCCAGTACTTC. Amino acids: CASSEQGETQYF.

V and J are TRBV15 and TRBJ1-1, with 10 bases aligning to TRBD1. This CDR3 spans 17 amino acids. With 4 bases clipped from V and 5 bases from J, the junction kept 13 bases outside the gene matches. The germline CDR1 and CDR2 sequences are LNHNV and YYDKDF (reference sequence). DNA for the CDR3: TGTGCCACCAGCAAATGGGGTAGGGGACAGGGGAAAACTGAAGCTTTCTTT. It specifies CATSKWGRGQGKTEAFF.

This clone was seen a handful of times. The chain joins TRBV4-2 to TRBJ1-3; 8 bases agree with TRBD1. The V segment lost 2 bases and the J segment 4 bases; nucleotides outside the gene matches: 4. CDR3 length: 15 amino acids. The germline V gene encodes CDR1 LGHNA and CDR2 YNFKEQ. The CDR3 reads CASSQPGQAGNTIYF. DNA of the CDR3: TGTGCCAGCAGCCAACCGGGACAGGCCGGAAACACCATATATTTT.